This is a list of T cell receptor beta chains from one sample in a study of blood T cell repertoires in COVID-19. Clones were read by immunoSEQ multiplex PCR, and TCRdb kept only the in-frame ones, dropping some. Among 65,000 to 90,000 clones listed, roughly 85% were seen once. The sequencing input was peripheral blood. The receptors stem from a man between 60 and 70 years old with active or convalescent COVID-19. The CDR3 runs from the conserved cysteine through the conserved F or W. D genes are given only for firm matches. Not every row has a clone size; where given, it reads once, few, many or a size class.

size	V	D	J	DNA	CDR3
few	TRBV18	TRBD2	TRBJ2-1	TGTGCCAGCTCGACCGGGTCTAGCGGGGCGAATGAGCAGTTCTTC	CASSTGSSGANEQFF
.	TRBV19	.	TRBJ2-7	TGTGCCAGTAGTATAGCGGTAGATTCGGGGGAGCAGTACTTC	CASSIAVDSGEQYF
few	TRBV7-9	.	TRBJ2-3	TGTGCCAGCAGCTTAAGGGGGAGCACAGATACGCAGTATTTT	CASSLRGSTDTQYF
.	TRBV11-2	.	TRBJ2-7	TGTGCCAGCAGCTTAGGTTTGATTCGGGGCTACGAGCAGTACTTC	CASSLGLIRGYEQYF
once	TRBV7-7	TRBD1	TRBJ2-5	TGTGCCAGCAGTTTTAGGACAGGCCTAGGGGAGACCCAGTACTTC	CASSFRTGLGETQYF
.	TRBV18	TRBD1	TRBJ2-5	TGTGCCAGCTCTCTCGACAGGGCGCAGACCCAGTACTTC	CASSLDRAQTQYF
.	TRBV5-4	.	TRBJ2-5	TGTGCCAGCAGCTTGGGAAGTGGAGGGCAAGAGACCCAGTACTTC	CASSLGSGGQETQYF
.	TRBV18	.	TRBJ1-4	TGTGCCAGCTCACAGGGGCTGGGTGAAAAACTGTTTTTT	CASSQGLGEKLFF
.	TRBV4-3	TRBD1	TRBJ1-2	TGCGCCAGCAGCCAACGGGACAGGGGTGAAGAGACCTTC	CASSQRDRGEETF
.	TRBV10-1	TRBD1	TRBJ1-6	TGCGCCAGCAATTGGGACAGGGGTGGCTCCCCTCCGAGTCCTAAATTTTCACCCCTCCACTTT	CASNWDRGGSPPSPKFSPLHF
.	TRBV18	.	TRBJ2-2	TGTGCCAGCTCACTATGGACGGGCAGGGCCGGGGAGCTGTTTTTT	CASSLWTGRAGELFF
.	TRBV9	.	TRBJ2-1	TGTGCCAGCAGCCTTCCAGGTGGGCAGGACAATGAGCAGTTCTTC	CASSLPGGQDNEQFF
.	TRBV4-3	.	TRBJ1-5	TGCGCCAGCAGCCAAGCTCTAACAGTAAATAGCAATCAGCCCCAGCATTTT	CASSQALTVNSNQPQHF
few	TRBV6-2/TRBV6-3	.	TRBJ2-5	TGTGCCAGCAGTTACTCTAGCCAAGAGACCCAGTACTTC	CASSYSSQETQYF
.	TRBV3-1/TRBV3-2	.	TRBJ2-5	TGTGCCAGCAGCCCCTCGGGGCAAGAGACCCAGTACTTC	CASSPSGQETQYF
.	TRBV4-2	TRBD2	TRBJ2-5	TGTGCCAGCAGCCAAGATCTGCGGGGGGGGCTTAATCTGGAGACCCAGTACTTC	CASSQDLRGGLNLETQYF
once	TRBV28	.	TRBJ1-2	TGTGCCAGCAGTTTGACCCCTCCTATACAGGGCATCTATGGCTACACCTTC	CASSLTPPIQGIYGYTF
.	TRBV20-1	TRBD1	TRBJ1-4	TGCAGTGCAAGTCCCGGGACAGGGAATCAAAAACTGTTTTTT	CSASPGTGNQKLFF
.	TRBV19	TRBD1	TRBJ1-1	TGTGCCAGCAGAAGGACAGGGGAAGAGGATGAAGCTTTCTTT	CASRRTGEEDEAFF
.	TRBV5-1	.	TRBJ2-5	TGCGCCAGCAGCATTAGGGGCTTCCAAGAGACCCAGTACTTC	CASSIRGFQETQYF
.	TRBV2	TRBD1	TRBJ2-1	TGTGCCAGCAGTCCACAGGGGATGGGTTACAATGAGCAGTTCTTC	CASSPQGMGYNEQFF
.	TRBV3-1/TRBV3-2	.	TRBJ2-3	TGTGCCAGCAGCGGCGCGGGTGGAGATACGCAGTATTTT	CASSGAGGDTQYF
many	TRBV4-3	.	TRBJ2-1	TGCGCCAGCAGCCAAGCTAGTAGCCCTTACAATGAGCAGTTCTTC	CASSQASSPYNEQFF
.	TRBV27	.	TRBJ2-3	TGTGCCAGCAGTTTCCGGCGGGGACTTAGGGATACGCAGTATTTT	CASSFRRGLRDTQYF
few	TRBV29-1	.	TRBJ1-1	TGCAGCGTTCTGTCGAGTCTGGCTTTCTTT	CSVLSSLAFF
.	TRBV7-3	.	TRBJ1-2	TGTGCCAGCAGCTTAAACTCCGAAGAGGGCTACACCTTC	CASSLNSEEGYTF
.	TRBV7-2	.	TRBJ2-1	TGTGCCAGCAGCTTCGACAACTACAATGAGCAGTTCTTC	CASSFDNYNEQFF